One and the same sample provided the 10 T cell receptor beta chains below, sequenced in a study of cytotoxic CD8 clonotypes in ibrutinib-treated CLL. Profiled with immunoSEQ multiplex PCR; TCRdb holds only in-frame clones, not every one. The sample holds 150,000 to 200,000 clones, 70% to 90% seen once. Sequenced here: PBMCs, sampled at disease progression, from a patient treated with ibrutinib. These receptor sequences come from a human donor with chronic lymphocytic leukemia.

The chain uses TRBV9 and TRBJ1-2; D uncertain. This CDR3 has 13 residues. Germline CDR1 SGDLS, CDR2 YYNGEE. V was pared by 4 bases and J by 3 bases, with 10 bases between. The CDR3 loop is CASSPGPDYGYTF. The CDR3 DNA sequence: TGTGCCAGCAGCCCCGGACCGGACTATGGCTACACCTTC. Using reference TRBV9 and TRBJ1-2 for the parts outside the CDR3, the full variable domain is DSGVTQTPKHLITATGQRVTLRCSPRSGDLSVYWYQQSLDQGLQFLIQYYNGEERAKGNILERFSAQQFPDLHSELNLSSLELGDSALYFCASSPGPDYGYTFGSGTRLTVV.

The rearrangement uses TRBV28 and TRBJ2-2; D ambiguous. V gave up 10 bases and J gave up 1 base, with 10 bases separating them. CDR3 length: 13 amino acids. Per germline, CDR1 MDHEN and CDR2 SYDVKM. The CDR3 region is CATSRKNTGELFF. The CDR3 DNA reads as TGTGCCACTTCTCGAAAGAACACCGGGGAGCTGTTTTTT.

The chain has TRBV7-9 and TRBJ2-1, with TRBD2 identical over 11 bases. CDR1 SEHNR and CDR2 FQNEAQ come from the germline V gene (reference sequence). With V trimmed by 1 base and J by 4 bases, 6 bases remained unmatched. CDR3 length: 17 residues. CDR3 protein: CASSLELAGVPYNEQFF. The CDR3 nucleotides are TGTGCCAGCAGCTTAGAACTAGCGGGAGTTCCGTACAATGAGCAGTTCTTC.

CDR3 in DNA: TGTGCCAGCAGTGAATACCTAGGAGGGGGTTACGAGCAGTACTTC. Translated: CASSEYLGGGYEQYF. The chain recombines TRBV2 with TRBJ2-7, with D possibly called TRBD1 or TRBD2 (6 bases each). Germline CDR1 reads SNHLY; CDR2 reads FYNNEI. CDR3 size: 15 residues. Trimming took 2 bases from V and 4 from J, leaving 15 bases between them.

The CDR3 DNA sequence: TGCGCCAGCAGCCAATGGTTCGGCGGGAGGAACACCGGGGAGCTGTTTTTT. Translating it yields CASSQWFGGRNTGELFF. This chain connects TRBV4-3 to TRBJ2-2; 7 bases line up with TRBD2. The germline gives CDR1 LGHNA, CDR2 YSLEER. Trimming took 2 bases from V and 1 from J; bases not matched to a gene: 7. The CDR3 contains 17 residues.

This chain uses TRBV7-6 with TRBJ2-7, with D possibly matching TRBD2 (5 bases). This CDR3 is 13 amino acids long. Germline-derived CDR1 and CDR2 are SGHVS and FNYEAQ. Between the trimmed V and J ends, which lost 0 bases and 5 bases, there was a span of 8 bases. CDR3 sequence: CASSLAGGDEQYF. As DNA, the CDR3 is TGTGCCAGCAGCTTAGCTGGAGGAGACGAGCAGTACTTC. Supplemented by reference TRBV7-6 and TRBJ2-7, the full variable domain reads GAGVSQSPRYKVTKRGQDVALRCDPISGHVSLYWYRQALGQGPEFLTYFNYEAQQDKSGLPNDRFSAERPEGSISTLTIQRTEQRDSAMYRCASSLAGGDEQYFGPGTRLTVT.

The rearrangement uses TRBV9 and TRBJ1-3; D unresolved. Germline loops: CDR1 SGDLS, CDR2 YYNGEE. The CDR3 runs to 14 residues. V lost 4 bases to trimming and J lost 0 bases, with 8 bases between them. The DNA for the CDR3 is TGTGCCAGCAGCCCAGTCTCCTCTGGAAACACCATATATTTT. This encodes CASSPVSSGNTIYF.

The rearrangement joins TRBV14 to TRBJ2-7; D is undetermined. V lost 0 bases, J lost 6 bases, and 18 bases lay in between. Per germline, CDR1 SGHDN and CDR2 FVKESK. The length of the CDR3 is 16 residues. The CDR3 sequence: CASSQDHRGVRREQYF. Written as DNA, the CDR3 is TGTGCCAGCAGCCAAGATCACCGTGGGGTCAGACGCGAGCAGTACTTC.

The V call is TRBV28, the J call TRBJ2-7; unclear D gene. This CDR3 comprises 14 residues. Germline CDR1 is MDHEN and CDR2 is SYDVKM. Trimming left V 1 base short and J 2 bases short, with 9 bases between. CDR3 DNA sequence: TGTGCCAGCAGTTTATCCCAGGTCCCCTACGAGCAGTACTTC. Translation: CASSLSQVPYEQYF.

The chain recombines TRBV9 with TRBJ2-1; 8 positions match TRBD2. The germline V gene has CDR1 SGDLS and CDR2 YYNGEE. The length of the CDR3 is 18 residues. The V and J ends lost 4 bases and 7 bases, in that order; junction bases with no gene match: 19. The CDR3 bases are TGTGCCAGCAGCTCCGTAGATTCCGGGAGGGCCACGGGAAATGAGCAGTTCTTC. Protein sequence: CASSSVDSGRATGNEQFF.